Listed here is a single T cell receptor beta chain. This CDR3 region has 14 residues. CDR1 and CDR2 from the germline V gene are LGHNA and YSLEER. Deletions cut 4 bases from V and 6 bases from J, with 12 bases between. TCRdb's copy holds only in-frame clones and misses some; the assay was immunoSEQ multiplex PCR. Altogether roughly 130,000 clones are present, about 95% being singletons, with the ten largest covering 3.6%. These data belong to a study of control samples from healthy donors and cancer patients. This receptor was identified in a man aged 25 to 40 in good health. Sequenced input: blood. The chain joins TRBV4-3 to TRBJ2-2, with a possible D match to TRBD2 (7 bases). The CDR3 sequence: CASSLGRGSGELFF. The CDR3 bases are TGCGCCAGCAGCCTAGGGAGGGGGTCCGGGGAGCTGTTTTTT.